A selection of T cell receptor beta chains follows, all from one sample in a study of T cells expressing NK-cell markers. TCRdb re-called the 5' RACE reads and catalogs CDR3 proteins one per entry, DNA excluded. This sample's table has 400,000 to 450,000 distinct CDR3 sequences. Sequenced material: blood T cells: a sorted CD56 or NKG2C T cell subset, CD4+ or CD8+ T cells, or bulk PBMC T cells (not recorded which). The receptors shown here come from a woman between 18 and 69 years old in good health. Each CDR3 is given with its conserved first and last residue.

TRBJ2-5,TRBV11-2,CASTLSGSLETQYF
TRBJ1-2,TRBV20-1,CSVPQGYGYTF
TRBJ2-1,TRBV18,CASSPQSEFRLSEQFF
TRBJ1-1,TRBV20-1,CSARESVSEAFF
TRBJ1-1,TRBV29-1,CSVGQTGGRTEAFF
TRBJ2-5,TRBV20-1,CSASSEEGGSETQYF
TRBJ2-1,TRBV7-2,CASSLAGTGGLEQFF
TRBJ1-4,TRBV11-2,CASSPPGGYEKLFF
TRBJ2-5,TRBV5-4,CASTDGGQETQYF
TRBJ2-1,TRBV12-3/TRBV12-4,CASSSASGGARPPHNEQFF
TRBJ2-1,TRBV7-9,CASSPPRGAIEQFF
TRBJ1-4,TRBV6-5,CASSYSDPQYEKLFF
TRBJ2-2,TRBV7-9,CASSLAGEPFF
TRBJ2-2,TRBV12-3/TRBV12-4,CASSRNANTGELFF
TRBJ1-4,TRBV7-2,CASSLYGADQKLFF
TRBJ1-5,TRBV5-5,CASSLGSRPRSNQPQHF
TRBJ1-4,TRBV15,CATSRGGGNEKLFF
TRBJ2-5,TRBV5-4,CASSAGPIETQYF
TRBJ2-5,TRBV27,CASSSLNQETQYF
TRBJ1-1,TRBV30,CAWTIIWGGTEAFF
TRBJ2-2,TRBV7-3,CASSLKLAGGVGELFF
TRBJ2-2,TRBV25-1,CASSDSGGGTGELFF
TRBJ2-5,TRBV7-2,CASSLPRIQETQYF
TRBJ2-1,TRBV20-1,CSARDRTYNEQFF
TRBJ2-3,TRBV11-1,CASSLAVVLVPRTDTQYF
TRBJ1-1,TRBV7-9,CASSRQTGGRTEAFF
TRBJ1-1,TRBV6-6,CASRITGDTEAFF